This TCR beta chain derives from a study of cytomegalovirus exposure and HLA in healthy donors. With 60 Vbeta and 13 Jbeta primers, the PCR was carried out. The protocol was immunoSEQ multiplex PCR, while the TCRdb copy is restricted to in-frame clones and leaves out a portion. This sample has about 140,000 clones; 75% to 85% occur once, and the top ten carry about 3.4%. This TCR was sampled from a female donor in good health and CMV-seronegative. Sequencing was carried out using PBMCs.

The CDR3 spells CASSQSSGRAGIQYF. The CDR3 nucleotides read TGCGCCAGCAGCCAATCTAGCGGGAGGGCCGGCATTCAGTACTTC. The chain links TRBV4-3 to TRBJ2-4; 12 nucleotides align to TRBD2. This CDR3 spans 15 amino acids. V gave up 2 bases and J gave up 9 bases; unmatched junction bases: 5. Germline V gene sequence: CDR1 LGHNA, CDR2 YSLEER.